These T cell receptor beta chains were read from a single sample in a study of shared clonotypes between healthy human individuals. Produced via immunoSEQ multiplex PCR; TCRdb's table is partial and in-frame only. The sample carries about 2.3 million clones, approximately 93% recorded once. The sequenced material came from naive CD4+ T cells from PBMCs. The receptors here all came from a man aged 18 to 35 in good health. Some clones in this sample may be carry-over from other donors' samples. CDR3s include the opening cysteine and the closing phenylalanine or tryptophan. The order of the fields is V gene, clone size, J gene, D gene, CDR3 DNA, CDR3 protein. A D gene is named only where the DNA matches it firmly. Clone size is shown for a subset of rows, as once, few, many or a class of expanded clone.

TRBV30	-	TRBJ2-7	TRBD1	TGTGCCTGGAGTGGCCGACAGGGTAACGAGCAGTACTTC	CAWSGRQGNEQYF
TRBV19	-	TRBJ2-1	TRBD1	TGTGCCACCAGCCGGGACAGGGGTAGGAATGAGCAGTTCTTC	CATSRDRGRNEQFF
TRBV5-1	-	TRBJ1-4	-	TGCGCCAGCAGCTTGGGGGGGCCCCATGAAAAACTGTTTTTT	CASSLGGPHEKLFF
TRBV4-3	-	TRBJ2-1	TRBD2	TGCGCCAGCAGCCAAGATCACGGGAGGAGCTCCTACAATGAGCAGTTCTTC	CASSQDHGRSSYNEQFF
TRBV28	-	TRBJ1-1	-	TGTGCCAGCACGGGTGCAAATTCGGCTGAAGCTTTCTTT	CASTGANSAEAFF
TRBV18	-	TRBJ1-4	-	TGTGCCAGCTCACCACTAGTGGAGGGGGGAAAACTGTTTTTT	CASSPLVEGGKLFF
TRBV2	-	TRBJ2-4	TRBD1	TGTGCCAGCAGTGAGGTCAGGGGGGCCAAAAACATTCAGTACTTC	CASSEVRGAKNIQYF
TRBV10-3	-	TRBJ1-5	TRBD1	TGTGCCATCAGTGAGGGACAGGGTCAGCCCCAGCATTTT	CAISEGQGQPQHF
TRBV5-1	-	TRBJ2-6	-	TGCGCCAGCAGCGGATACTCTGGGGCCAACGTCCTGACTTTC	CASSGYSGANVLTF
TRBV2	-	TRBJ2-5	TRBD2	TGTGCCAGCAGTGTACGGGAGGGAGAGACCCAGTACTTC	CASSVREGETQYF
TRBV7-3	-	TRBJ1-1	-	TGTGCCAGCAGCTCGGGGGGGACCACTGAAGCTTTCTTT	CASSSGGTTEAFF
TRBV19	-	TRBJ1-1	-	TGTGCCAGTAGGATTCGGGGTTCTGGGGCTTTCTTT	CASRIRGSGAFF
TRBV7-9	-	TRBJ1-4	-	TGTGCCAGCAGCTTAATGGAGTCAACTAATGAAAAACTGTTTTTT	CASSLMESTNEKLFF
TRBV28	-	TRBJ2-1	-	TGTGCCAGCAGTTCTTTATTGGGGGCGGGCGGGACCTCCTACAATGAGCAGTTCTTC	CASSSLLGAGGTSYNEQFF
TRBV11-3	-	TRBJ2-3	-	TGTGCCAGCAGCTTAGGGGGTACGGATACGCAGTATTTT	CASSLGGTDTQYF
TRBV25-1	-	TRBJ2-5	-	TGTGCCAGCAGCTTGGGACGGCCCCAAGAGACCCAGTACTTC	CASSLGRPQETQYF
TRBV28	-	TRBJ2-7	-	TGTGCCAGCAGTTTATCGGGGGATCTAGCCTACGAGCAGTACTTC	CASSLSGDLAYEQYF
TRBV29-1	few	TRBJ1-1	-	TGCAGCGGCCAACTCTGGGGCCAGGACACTGAAGCTTTCTTT	CSGQLWGQDTEAFF
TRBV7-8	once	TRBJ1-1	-	TGTGCCAGCAGCCAGAGGGGTCGTACTAATGCTGAAGCTTTCTTT	CASSQRGRTNAEAFF
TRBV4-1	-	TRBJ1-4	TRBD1	TGCGCCAGCAGCCAATTCCCGCAGGGGGGAGAAAAACTGTTTTTT	CASSQFPQGGEKLFF
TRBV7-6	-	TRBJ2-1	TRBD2	TGTGCCAGCAGCGCACCGGGACTAGCGGGACGGCGGGGTTCCTACAATGAGCAGTTCTTC	CASSAPGLAGRRGSYNEQFF
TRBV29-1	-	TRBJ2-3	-	TGCAGCGGGGGGTTTTTGGCGGGTGGCGGCACAGATACGCAGTATTTT	CSGGFLAGGGTDTQYF
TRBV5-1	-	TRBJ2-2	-	TGCGCCAGCAGCTTGGCCGGGGGCGGGACCAACACCGGGGAGCTGTTTTTT	CASSLAGGGTNTGELFF
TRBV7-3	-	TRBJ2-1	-	TGTGCCAGCAGCTTAACTCAGCGGGCAGACAATGAGCAGTTCTTC	CASSLTQRADNEQFF
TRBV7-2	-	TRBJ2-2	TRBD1	TGTGCCAGCAGGTTTCCGGGACAGGGTAGCACCGGGGAGCTGTTTTTT	CASRFPGQGSTGELFF
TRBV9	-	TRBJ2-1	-	TGTGCCAGCAGCGTATCCCTCCACGCGAACAATGAGCAGTTCTTC	CASSVSLHANNEQFF
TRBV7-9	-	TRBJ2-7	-	TGTGCCAGCAGCTGGCAGGGCGACGGCTACGAGCAGTACTTC	CASSWQGDGYEQYF
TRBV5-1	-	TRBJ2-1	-	TGCGCCAGTACCCTAGATGGCGAGCAGTTCTTC	CASTLDGEQFF
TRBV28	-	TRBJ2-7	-	TGTGCCAGCAGTCCGGCAGCCGATGGCCCCTACGAGCAGTACTTC	CASSPAADGPYEQYF
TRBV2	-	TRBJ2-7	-	TGTGCCAGCAGGGAGACGGGATCCTACGAGCAGTACTTC	CASRETGSYEQYF
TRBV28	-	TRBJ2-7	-	TGTGCCAGCACCCGTTACCCCCAGCAGTACTTC	CASTRYPQQYF
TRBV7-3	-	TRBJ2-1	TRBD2	TGTGCCAGCAGCTTATTGGGACTAGCGGGAGGGCAGTTCTTC	CASSLLGLAGGQFF
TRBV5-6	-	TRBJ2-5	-	TGTGCCAGCAGCTATTTTACAGTGAGAACCCAGTACTTC	CASSYFTVRTQYF
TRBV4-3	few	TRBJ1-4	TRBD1	TGCGCCAGCAGCCGGTTGGGACAGGGTAATGAAAAACTGTTTTTT	CASSRLGQGNEKLFF
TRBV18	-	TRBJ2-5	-	TGTGCCAGCTCACCACCGGTTCAGGGGTTGGCCCAGTACTTC	CASSPPVQGLAQYF
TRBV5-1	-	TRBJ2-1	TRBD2	TGCGCCAGCAGCTTGAGGGCCCTAGCGGGAGGAATTAGCGATGAGCAGTTCTTC	CASSLRALAGGISDEQFF
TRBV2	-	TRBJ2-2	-	TGTGCCAGCAGCCAATTGGTGGACACCGGGGAGCTGTTTTTT	CASSQLVDTGELFF
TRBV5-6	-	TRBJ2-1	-	TGTGCCAGCAGCTTCAGGCCTTCCACGCTCAATGAGCAGTTCTTC	CASSFRPSTLNEQFF
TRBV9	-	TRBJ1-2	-	TGTGCCAGCAGCGTAGAGCCCCGACAGTCTAACTATGGCTACACCTTC	CASSVEPRQSNYGYTF